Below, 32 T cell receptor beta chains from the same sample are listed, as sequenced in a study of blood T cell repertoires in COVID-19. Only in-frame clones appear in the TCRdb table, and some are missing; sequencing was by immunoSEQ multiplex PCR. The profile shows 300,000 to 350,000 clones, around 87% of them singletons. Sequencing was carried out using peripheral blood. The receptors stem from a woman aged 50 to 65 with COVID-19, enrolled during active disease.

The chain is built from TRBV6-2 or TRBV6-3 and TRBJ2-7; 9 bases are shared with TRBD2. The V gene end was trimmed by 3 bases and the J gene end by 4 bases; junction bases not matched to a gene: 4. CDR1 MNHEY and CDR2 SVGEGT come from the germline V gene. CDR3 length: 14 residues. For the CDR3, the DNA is TGTGCCAGCAGTTATCGGGGACTAGCTTACGAGCAGTACTTC. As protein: CASSYRGLAYEQYF.

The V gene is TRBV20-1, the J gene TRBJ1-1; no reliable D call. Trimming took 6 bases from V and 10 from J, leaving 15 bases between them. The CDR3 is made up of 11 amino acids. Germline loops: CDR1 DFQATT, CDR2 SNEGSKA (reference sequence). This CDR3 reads CSAETWAGAFF. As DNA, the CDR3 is TGCAGTGCCGAAACCTGGGCGGGAGCTTTCTTT.

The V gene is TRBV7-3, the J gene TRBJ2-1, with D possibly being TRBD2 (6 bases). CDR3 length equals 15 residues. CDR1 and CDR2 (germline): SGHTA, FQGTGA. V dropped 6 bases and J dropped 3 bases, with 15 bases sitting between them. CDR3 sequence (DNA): TGTGCCAGCAGACCGGGAGCGGGTCACTACAATGAGCAGTTCTTC. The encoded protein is CASRPGAGHYNEQFF.

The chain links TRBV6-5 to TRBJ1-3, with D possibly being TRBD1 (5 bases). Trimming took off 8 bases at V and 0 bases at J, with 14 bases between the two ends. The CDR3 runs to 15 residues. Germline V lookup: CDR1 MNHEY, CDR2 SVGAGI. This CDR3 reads CASSRGSSSGNTIYF. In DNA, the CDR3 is TGTGCCAGCTCTAGGGGCTCCAGCTCTGGAAACACCATATATTTT.

The CDR3: CASSSAGIGPPAAFF. The CDR3 DNA reads as TGTGCCAGCAGTTCAGCGGGGATTGGTCCTCCTGCGGCTTTCTTT. This chain uses TRBV27 with TRBJ1-1, with unresolved D. V lost 4 bases, J lost 11 bases, and 23 bases lay in between. Germline V gene data show CDR1 as MNHEY and CDR2 as SMNVEV (reference sequence). The CDR3 has 15 amino acids.

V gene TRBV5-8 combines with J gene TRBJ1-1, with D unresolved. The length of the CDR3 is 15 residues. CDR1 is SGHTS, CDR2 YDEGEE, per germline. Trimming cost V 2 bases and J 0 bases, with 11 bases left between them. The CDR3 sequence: CASSFVPGMNTEAFF. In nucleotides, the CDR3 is TGTGCCAGCAGCTTTGTTCCAGGCATGAACACTGAAGCTTTCTTT.

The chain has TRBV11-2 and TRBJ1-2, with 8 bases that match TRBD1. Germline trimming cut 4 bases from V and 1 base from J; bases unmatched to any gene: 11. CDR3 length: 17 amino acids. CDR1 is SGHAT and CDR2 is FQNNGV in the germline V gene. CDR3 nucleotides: TGTGCCAGCAGCTCGCGGACAGGGATAAATAATAACTATGGCTACACCTTC. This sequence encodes CASSSRTGINNNYGYTF.

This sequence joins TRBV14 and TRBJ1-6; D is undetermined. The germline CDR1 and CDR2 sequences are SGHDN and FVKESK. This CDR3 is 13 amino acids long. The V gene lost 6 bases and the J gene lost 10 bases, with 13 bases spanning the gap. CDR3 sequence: CASRRGTSSPLHF. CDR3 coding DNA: TGTGCCAGCAGAAGAGGCACCTCGTCACCCCTCCACTTT.

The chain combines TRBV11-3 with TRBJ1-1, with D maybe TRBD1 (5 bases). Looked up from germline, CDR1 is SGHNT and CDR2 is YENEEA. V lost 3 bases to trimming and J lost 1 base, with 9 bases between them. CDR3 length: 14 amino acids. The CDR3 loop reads CASSFGGRNTEAFF. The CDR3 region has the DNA TGTGCCAGCAGCTTTGGGGGGAGGAACACTGAAGCTTTCTTT.

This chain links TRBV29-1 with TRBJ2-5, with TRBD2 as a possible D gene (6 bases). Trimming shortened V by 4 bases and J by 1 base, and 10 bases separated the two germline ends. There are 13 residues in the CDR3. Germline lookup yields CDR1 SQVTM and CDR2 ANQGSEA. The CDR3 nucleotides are TGCAGCGTTGCGTGGACTACCCAAGAGACCCAGTACTTC. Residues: CSVAWTTQETQYF.

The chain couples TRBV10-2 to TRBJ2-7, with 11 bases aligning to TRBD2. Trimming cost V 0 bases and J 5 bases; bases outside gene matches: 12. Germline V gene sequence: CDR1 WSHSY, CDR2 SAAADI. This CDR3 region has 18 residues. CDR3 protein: CASSESQTPGLAEDEQYF. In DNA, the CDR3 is TGCGCCAGCAGTGAGTCGCAAACACCGGGACTAGCGGAAGACGAGCAGTACTTC.

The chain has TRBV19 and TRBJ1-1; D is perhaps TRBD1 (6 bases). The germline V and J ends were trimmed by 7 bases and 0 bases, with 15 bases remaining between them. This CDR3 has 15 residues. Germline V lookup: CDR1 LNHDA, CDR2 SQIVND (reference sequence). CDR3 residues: CASKVRGLMNTEAFF. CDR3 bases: TGTGCCAGTAAAGTCAGGGGCCTTATGAACACTGAAGCTTTCTTT.

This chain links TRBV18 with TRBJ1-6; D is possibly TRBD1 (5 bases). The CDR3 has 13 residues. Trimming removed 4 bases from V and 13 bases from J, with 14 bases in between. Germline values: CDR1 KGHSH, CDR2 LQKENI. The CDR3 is CASSRGTELPLHF. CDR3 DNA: TGTGCCAGCTCACGAGGGACTGAACTCCCCCTCCACTTT.

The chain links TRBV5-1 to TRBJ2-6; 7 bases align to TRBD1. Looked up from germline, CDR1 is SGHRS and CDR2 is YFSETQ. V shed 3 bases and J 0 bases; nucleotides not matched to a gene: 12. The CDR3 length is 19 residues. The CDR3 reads CASSSRSATGYSGANVLTF. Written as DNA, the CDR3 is TGCGCCAGCAGCTCTAGGAGTGCGACAGGGTACTCTGGGGCCAACGTCCTGACTTTC. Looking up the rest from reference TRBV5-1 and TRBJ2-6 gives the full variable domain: KAGVTQTPRYLIKTRGQQVTLSCSPISGHRSVSWYQQTPGQGLQFLFEYFSETQRNKGNFPGRFSGRQFSNSRSEMNVSTLELGDSALYLCASSSRSATGYSGANVLTFGAGSRLTVL.

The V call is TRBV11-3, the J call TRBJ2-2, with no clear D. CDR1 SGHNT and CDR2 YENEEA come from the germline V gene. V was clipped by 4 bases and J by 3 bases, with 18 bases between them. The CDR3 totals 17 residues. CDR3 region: CASSSESLAADTGELFF. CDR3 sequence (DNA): TGTGCCAGCAGCTCAGAAAGTTTGGCGGCGGACACCGGGGAGCTGTTTTTT.

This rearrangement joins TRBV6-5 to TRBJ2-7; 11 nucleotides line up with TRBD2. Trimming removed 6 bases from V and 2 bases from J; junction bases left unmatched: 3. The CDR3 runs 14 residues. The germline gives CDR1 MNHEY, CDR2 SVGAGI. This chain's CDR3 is CASRRLAGTYEQYF. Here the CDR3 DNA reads TGTGCCAGCAGGAGACTAGCGGGAACCTACGAGCAGTACTTC.

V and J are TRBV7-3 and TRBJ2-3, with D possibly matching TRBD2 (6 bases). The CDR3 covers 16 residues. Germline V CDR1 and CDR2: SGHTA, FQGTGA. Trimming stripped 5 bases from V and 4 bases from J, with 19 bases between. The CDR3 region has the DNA TGTGCCAGCAGCCCCCAACCGGGAGCCAAGGCAGATACGCAGTATTTT. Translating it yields CASSPQPGAKADTQYF. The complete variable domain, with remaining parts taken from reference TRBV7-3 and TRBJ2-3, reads GAGVSQTPSNKVTEKGKYVELRCDPISGHTALYWYRQSLGQGPEFLIYFQGTGAADDSGLPNDRFFAVRPEGSVSTLKIQRTERGDSAVYLCASSPQPGAKADTQYFGPGTRLTVL.

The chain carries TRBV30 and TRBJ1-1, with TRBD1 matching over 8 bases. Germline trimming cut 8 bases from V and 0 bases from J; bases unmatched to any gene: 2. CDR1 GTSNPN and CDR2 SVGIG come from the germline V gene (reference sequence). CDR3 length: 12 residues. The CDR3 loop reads CARDRLNTEAFF. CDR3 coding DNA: TGTGCCAGGGACAGGCTGAACACTGAAGCTTTCTTT.

The CDR3 DNA follows: TGTGCCAGCAGTTTATGGGCTAGCGGGGAGTCTTCCTACAATGAGCAGTTCTTC. Protein product: CASSLWASGESSYNEQFF. V gene TRBV28 combines with J gene TRBJ2-1; 9 bases are a match to TRBD2. The CDR3 loop spans 18 amino acids. Germline CDR1 is MDHEN and CDR2 is SYDVKM. V was pared by 0 bases and J by 1 base, with 7 bases of the junction left unmatched.

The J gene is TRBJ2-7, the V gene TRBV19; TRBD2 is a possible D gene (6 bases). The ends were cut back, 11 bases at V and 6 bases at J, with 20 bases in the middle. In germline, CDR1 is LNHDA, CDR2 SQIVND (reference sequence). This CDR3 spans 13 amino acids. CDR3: CACKEGSGSEQYF. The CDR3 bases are TGTGCCTGCAAGGAGGGCTCAGGCTCCGAGCAGTACTTC.

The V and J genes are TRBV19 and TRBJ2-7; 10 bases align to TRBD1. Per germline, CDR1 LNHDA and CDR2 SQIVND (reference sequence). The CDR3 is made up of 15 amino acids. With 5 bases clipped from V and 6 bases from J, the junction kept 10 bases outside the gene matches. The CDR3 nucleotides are TGTGCCAGTAGTCTCAGACAGGGGGCAGCAGGCGAGCAGTACTTC. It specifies CASSLRQGAAGEQYF.

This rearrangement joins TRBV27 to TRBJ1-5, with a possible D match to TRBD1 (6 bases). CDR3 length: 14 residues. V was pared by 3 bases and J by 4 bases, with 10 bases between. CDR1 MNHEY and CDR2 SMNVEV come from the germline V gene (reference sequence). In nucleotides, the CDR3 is TGTGCCAGCAGTTTTAGGCAGGGGAATCAGCCCCAGCATTTT. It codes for CASSFRQGNQPQHF.

This chain's CDR3 is CASSYLHSSYNEQFF. The CDR3 DNA reads as TGTGCCAGCAGTTATCTGCACAGCTCCTACAATGAGCAGTTCTTC. The chain recombines TRBV6-2 or TRBV6-3 with TRBJ2-1, with D unresolved. The CDR3 covers 15 residues. Germline V gene lookup returns CDR1 MNHEY and CDR2 SVGEGT. Deletions cut 3 bases from V and 0 bases from J, with 9 bases between.

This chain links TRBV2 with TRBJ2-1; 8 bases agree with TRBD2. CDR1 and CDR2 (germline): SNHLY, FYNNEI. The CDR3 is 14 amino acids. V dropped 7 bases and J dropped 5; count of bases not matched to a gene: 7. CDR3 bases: TGTGCCAGCAATGAGCGGGAGAACCACAATGAGCAGTTCTTC. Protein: CASNERENHNEQFF.

The CDR3 bases are TGTGCCAGCAGCAAAGGGGGACTGACCTACTTTACTGGAAACACCATATATTTT. It translates to CASSKGGLTYFTGNTIYF. This chain connects TRBV21-1 to TRBJ1-3. TRBV21-1 is flagged as a pseudogene. The length of the CDR3 is 18 residues.

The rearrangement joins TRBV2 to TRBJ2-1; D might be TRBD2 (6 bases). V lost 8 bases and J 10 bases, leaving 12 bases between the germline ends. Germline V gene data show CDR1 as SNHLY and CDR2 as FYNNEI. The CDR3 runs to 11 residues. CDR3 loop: CASRGLGEQFF. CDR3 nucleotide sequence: TGTGCCAGCCGGGGACTTGGGGAGCAGTTCTTC. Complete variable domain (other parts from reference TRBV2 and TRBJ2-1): EPEVTQTPSHQVTQMGQEVILRCVPISNHLYFYWYRQILGQKVEFLVSFYNNEISEKSEIFDDQFSVERPDGSNFTLKIRSTKLEDSAMYFCASRGLGEQFFGPGTRLTVL.

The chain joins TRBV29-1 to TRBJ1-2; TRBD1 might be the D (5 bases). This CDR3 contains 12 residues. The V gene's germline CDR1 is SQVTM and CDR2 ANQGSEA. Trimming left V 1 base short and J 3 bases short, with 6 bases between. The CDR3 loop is CSVEVRDYGYTF. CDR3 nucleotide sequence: TGCAGCGTTGAAGTCAGGGACTATGGCTACACCTTC.

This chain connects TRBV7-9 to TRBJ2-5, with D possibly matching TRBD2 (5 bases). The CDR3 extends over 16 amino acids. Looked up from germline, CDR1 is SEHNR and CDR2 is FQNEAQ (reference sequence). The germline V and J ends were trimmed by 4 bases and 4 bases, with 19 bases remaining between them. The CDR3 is CASSSFGGWAGETQYF. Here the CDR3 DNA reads TGTGCCAGCAGCTCTTTCGGCGGGTGGGCGGGAGAGACCCAGTACTTC.

The DNA of the CDR3 is TGTGCCAGCAGCCCCGAAAGGACAGAAAACACTGAAGCTTTCTTT. Amino acid sequence: CASSPERTENTEAFF. The rearrangement uses TRBV5-5 and TRBJ1-1; possible D gene TRBD1, 6 bases. Trimming stripped 4 bases from V and 2 bases from J, with 15 bases between. Germline-derived CDR1 and CDR2 are SGHKS and YYEKEE (reference sequence). The CDR3 has 15 amino acids.

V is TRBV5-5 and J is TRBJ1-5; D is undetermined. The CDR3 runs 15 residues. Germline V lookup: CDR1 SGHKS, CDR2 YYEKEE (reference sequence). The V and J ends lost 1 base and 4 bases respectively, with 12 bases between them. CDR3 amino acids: CASSLQAGINQPQHF. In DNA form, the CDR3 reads TGTGCCAGCAGCTTGCAGGCAGGTATTAATCAGCCCCAGCATTTT. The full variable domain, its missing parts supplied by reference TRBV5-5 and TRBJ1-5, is DAGVTQSPTHLIKTRGQQVTLRCSPISGHKSVSWYQQVLGQGPQFIFQYYEKEERGRGNFPDRFSARQFPNYSSELNVNALLLGDSALYLCASSLQAGINQPQHFGDGTRLSIL.

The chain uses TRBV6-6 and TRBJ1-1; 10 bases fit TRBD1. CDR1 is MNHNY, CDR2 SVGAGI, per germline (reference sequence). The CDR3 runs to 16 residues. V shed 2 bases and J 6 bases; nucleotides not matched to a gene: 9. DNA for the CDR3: TGTGCCAGCAGTTACGCCGGGACAGGGGAGAGCGCTGAAGCTTTCTTT. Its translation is CASSYAGTGESAEAFF.

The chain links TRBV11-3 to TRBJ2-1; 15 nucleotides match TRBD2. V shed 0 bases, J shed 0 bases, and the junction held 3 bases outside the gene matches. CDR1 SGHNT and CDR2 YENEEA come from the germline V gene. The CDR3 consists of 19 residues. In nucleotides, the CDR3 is TGTGCCAGCAGCTTAGATGGACTAGCGGGAGGGCCCTCCTACAATGAGCAGTTCTTC. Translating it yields CASSLDGLAGGPSYNEQFF.